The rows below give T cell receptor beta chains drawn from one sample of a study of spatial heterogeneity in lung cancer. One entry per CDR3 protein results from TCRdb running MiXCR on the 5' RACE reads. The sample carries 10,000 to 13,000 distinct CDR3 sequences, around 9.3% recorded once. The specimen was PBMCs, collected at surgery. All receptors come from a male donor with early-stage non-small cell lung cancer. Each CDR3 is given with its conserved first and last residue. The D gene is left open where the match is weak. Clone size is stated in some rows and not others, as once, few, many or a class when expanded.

CDR3nt: TGCGCCAGCAGCCCGCGGGGGGCCCTCACCGGGGAGCTGTTTTTT
CDR3aa: CASSPRGALTGELFF
j_gene: TRBJ2-2
abundance: NA
v_gene: TRBV5-1
d_gene: TRBD2

CDR3nt: TGTGCCAGCACCCCCCGGGGGAGGAACACTGAAGCTTTCTTT
CDR3aa: CASTPRGRNTEAFF
j_gene: TRBJ1-1
abundance: NA
v_gene: TRBV5-4
d_gene: NA

CDR3nt: TGCGCCAGCAGCCAAACCCGGAATACGCAGTATTTT
CDR3aa: CASSQTRNTQYF
j_gene: TRBJ2-3
abundance: many
v_gene: TRBV4-3
d_gene: NA

CDR3nt: TGTGCCAGCTCCCCCAGTTTGGCCTATGGCTACACCTTC
CDR3aa: CASSPSLAYGYTF
j_gene: TRBJ1-2
abundance: medium-sized
v_gene: TRBV27
d_gene: NA

CDR3nt: TGTGCCAGCAGTCGTGGACTGGCAAGCACTGAAGCTTTCTTT
CDR3aa: CASSRGLASTEAFF
j_gene: TRBJ1-1
abundance: many
v_gene: TRBV2
d_gene: NA

CDR3nt: TGTGCCTGGATCCCAGGGAACACTGAAGCTTTCTTT
CDR3aa: CAWIPGNTEAFF
j_gene: TRBJ1-1
abundance: medium-sized
v_gene: TRBV30
d_gene: NA

CDR3nt: TGTGCCAGCAGTCTTGGTTCGGGATCCTACGAGCAGTACTTC
CDR3aa: CASSLGSGSYEQYF
j_gene: TRBJ2-7
abundance: medium-sized
v_gene: TRBV25-1
d_gene: NA

CDR3nt: TGTGCCAGCAGTTCCGTTGGGGGGCCTCGAACCTACGAGCAGTACTTC
CDR3aa: CASSSVGGPRTYEQYF
j_gene: TRBJ2-7
abundance: NA
v_gene: TRBV28
d_gene: NA

CDR3nt: TGCAGTGCTAGAGGAGGGACTAGCGGGTTCCAAGAGACCCAGTACTTC
CDR3aa: CSARGGTSGFQETQYF
j_gene: TRBJ2-5
abundance: once
v_gene: TRBV20-1
d_gene: TRBD2

CDR3nt: TGTGCCAGCAGCCAGGATCAGGGGACGGACACCGGGGAGCTGTTTTTT
CDR3aa: CASSQDQGTDTGELFF
j_gene: TRBJ2-2
abundance: medium-sized
v_gene: TRBV14
d_gene: NA

CDR3nt: TGCGCCAGCAGCTCCGGGGCACTGAACACTGAAGCTTTCTTT
CDR3aa: CASSSGALNTEAFF
j_gene: TRBJ1-1
abundance: NA
v_gene: TRBV5-1
d_gene: NA

CDR3nt: TGTGCCAGCAGCTTAGCAGCGGCGGATCAGCCCCAGCATTTT
CDR3aa: CASSLAAADQPQHF
j_gene: TRBJ1-5
abundance: medium-sized
v_gene: TRBV7-9
d_gene: NA